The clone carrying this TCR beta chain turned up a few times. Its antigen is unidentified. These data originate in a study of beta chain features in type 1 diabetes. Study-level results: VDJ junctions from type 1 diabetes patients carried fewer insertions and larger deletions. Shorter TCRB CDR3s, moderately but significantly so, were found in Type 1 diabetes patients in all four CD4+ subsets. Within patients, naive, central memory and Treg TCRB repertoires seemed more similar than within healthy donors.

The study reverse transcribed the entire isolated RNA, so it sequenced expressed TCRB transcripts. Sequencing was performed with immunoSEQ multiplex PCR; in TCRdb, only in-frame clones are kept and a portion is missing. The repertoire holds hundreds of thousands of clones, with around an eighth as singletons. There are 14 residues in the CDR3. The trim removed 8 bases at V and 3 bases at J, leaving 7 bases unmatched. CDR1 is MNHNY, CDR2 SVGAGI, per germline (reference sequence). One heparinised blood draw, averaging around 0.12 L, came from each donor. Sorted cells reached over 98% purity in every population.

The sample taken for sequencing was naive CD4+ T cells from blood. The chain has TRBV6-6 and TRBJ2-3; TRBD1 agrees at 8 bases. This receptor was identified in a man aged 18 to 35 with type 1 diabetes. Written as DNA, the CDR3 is TGTGCCAGCCGCTGGACAGGGAGGACAGATACGCAGTATTTT. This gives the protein CASRWTGRTDTQYF.